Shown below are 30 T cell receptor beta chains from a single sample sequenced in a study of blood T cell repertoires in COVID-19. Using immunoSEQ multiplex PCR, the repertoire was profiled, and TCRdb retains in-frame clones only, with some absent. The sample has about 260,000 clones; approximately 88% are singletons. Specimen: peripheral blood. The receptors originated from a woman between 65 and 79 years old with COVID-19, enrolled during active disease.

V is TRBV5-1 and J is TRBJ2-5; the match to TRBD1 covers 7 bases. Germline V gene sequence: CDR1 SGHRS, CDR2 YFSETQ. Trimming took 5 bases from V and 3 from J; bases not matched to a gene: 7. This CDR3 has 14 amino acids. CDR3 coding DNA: TGCGCCAGCAGAAGCCCGGGACAGAAAGAGACCCAGTACTTC. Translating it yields CASRSPGQKETQYF.

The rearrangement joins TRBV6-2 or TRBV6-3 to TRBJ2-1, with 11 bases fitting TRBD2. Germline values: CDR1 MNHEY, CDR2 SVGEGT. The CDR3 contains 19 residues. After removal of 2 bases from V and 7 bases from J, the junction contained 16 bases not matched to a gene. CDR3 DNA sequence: TGTGCCAGCAGTTACCCCGATGTAATTACTAGCGGGAGTGGGAATGAGCAGTTCTTC. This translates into CASSYPDVITSGSGNEQFF.

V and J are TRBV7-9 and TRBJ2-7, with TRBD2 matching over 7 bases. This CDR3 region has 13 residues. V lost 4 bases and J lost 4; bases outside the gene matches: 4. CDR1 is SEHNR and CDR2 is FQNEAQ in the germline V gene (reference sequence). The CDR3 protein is CASSSMGGYEQYF. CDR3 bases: TGTGCCAGCAGCTCCATGGGGGGGTACGAGCAGTACTTC.

The CDR3 sequence is CASSPAFSKETQYF. CDR3 DNA sequence: TGTGCCAGCAGCCCAGCGTTCTCGAAAGAGACCCAGTACTTC. The chain couples TRBV5-6 to TRBJ2-5; D uncertain. Germline CDR1 and CDR2: SGHDT and YYEEEE. V lost 4 bases to trimming and J lost 3 bases, with 13 bases between them. This CDR3 has 14 amino acids.

Here the CDR3 reads CASSPGTAGETQYF. The CDR3 DNA follows: TGCGCCAGCAGCCCTGGGACAGCTGGGGAGACCCAGTACTTC. The V and J genes are TRBV5-1 and TRBJ2-5; 7 bases map to TRBD1. The CDR3 has 14 amino acids. Germline CDR1 SGHRS, CDR2 YFSETQ. V shed 4 bases, J shed 5 bases, and the junction held 8 bases outside the gene matches. The whole variable domain, remainder taken from reference TRBV5-1 and TRBJ2-5, is KAGVTQTPRYLIKTRGQQVTLSCSPISGHRSVSWYQQTPGQGLQFLFEYFSETQRNKGNFPGRFSGRQFSNSRSEMNVSTLELGDSALYLCASSPGTAGETQYFGPGTRLLVL.

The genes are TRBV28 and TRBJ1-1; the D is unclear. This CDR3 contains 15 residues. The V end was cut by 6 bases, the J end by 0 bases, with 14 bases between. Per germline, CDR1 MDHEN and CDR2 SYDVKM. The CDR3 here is CASSYAGRLNTEAFF. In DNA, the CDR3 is TGTGCCAGCAGCTACGCGGGCCGATTGAACACTGAAGCTTTCTTT.

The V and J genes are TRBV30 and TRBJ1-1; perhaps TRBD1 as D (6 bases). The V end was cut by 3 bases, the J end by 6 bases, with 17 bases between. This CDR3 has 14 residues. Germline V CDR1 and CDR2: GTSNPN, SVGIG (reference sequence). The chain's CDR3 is CAWRTSGGVSEAFF. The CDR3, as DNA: TGTGCCTGGAGGACTAGCGGGGGCGTCTCTGAAGCTTTCTTT.

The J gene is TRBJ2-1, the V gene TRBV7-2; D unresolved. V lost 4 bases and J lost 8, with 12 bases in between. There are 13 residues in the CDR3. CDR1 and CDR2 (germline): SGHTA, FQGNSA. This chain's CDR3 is CASSSPTSDEQFF. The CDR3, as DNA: TGTGCCAGCAGCTCCCCCACGTCGGATGAGCAGTTCTTC.

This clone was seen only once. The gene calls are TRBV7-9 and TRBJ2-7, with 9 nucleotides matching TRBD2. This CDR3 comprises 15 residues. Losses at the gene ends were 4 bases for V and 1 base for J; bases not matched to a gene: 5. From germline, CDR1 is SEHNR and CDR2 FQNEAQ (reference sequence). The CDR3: CASSSLAGTSYEQYF. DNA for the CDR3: TGTGCCAGCAGCTCGCTAGCGGGGACTTCCTACGAGCAGTACTTC.

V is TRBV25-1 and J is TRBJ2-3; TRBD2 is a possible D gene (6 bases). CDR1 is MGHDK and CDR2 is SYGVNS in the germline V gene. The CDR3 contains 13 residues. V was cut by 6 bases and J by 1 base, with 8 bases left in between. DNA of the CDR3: TGTGCCAGCAGGTCTAGCGGCACAGATACGCAGTATTTT. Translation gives CASRSSGTDTQYF.

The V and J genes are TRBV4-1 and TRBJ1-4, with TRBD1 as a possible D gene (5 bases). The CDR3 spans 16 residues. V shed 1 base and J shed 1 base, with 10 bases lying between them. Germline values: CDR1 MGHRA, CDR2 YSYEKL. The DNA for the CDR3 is TGCGCCAGCAGCCAAGTACGGGGGGGAACTAATGAAAAACTGTTTTTT. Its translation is CASSQVRGGTNEKLFF.

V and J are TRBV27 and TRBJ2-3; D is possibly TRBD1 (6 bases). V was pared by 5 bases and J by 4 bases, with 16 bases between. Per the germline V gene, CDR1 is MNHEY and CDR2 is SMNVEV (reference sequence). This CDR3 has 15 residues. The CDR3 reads CASSKQGVAPDTQYF. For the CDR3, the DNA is TGTGCCAGCAGTAAACAGGGTGTTGCGCCAGATACGCAGTATTTT.

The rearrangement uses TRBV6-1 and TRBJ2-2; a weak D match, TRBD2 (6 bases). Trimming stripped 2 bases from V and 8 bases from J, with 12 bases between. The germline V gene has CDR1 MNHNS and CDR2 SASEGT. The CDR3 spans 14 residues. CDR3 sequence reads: CASSEYLGGGELFF. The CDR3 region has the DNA TGTGCCAGCAGTGAATATCTTGGAGGGGGGGAGCTGTTTTTT.

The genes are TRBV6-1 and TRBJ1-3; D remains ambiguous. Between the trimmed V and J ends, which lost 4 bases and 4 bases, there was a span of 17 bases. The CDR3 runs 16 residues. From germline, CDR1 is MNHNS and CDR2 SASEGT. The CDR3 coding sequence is TGTGCCAGCAGTGCCGAGGGTTGGCAGATAGGAAACACCATATATTTT. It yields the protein CASSAEGWQIGNTIYF.

The CDR3 loop is CASSQAREGYGYTF. The CDR3 DNA sequence: TGTGCCAGCAGCCAAGCGCGAGAGGGATACGGCTACACCTTC. The gene calls are TRBV3-1 (or the pseudogene TRBV3-2) and TRBJ1-2; D ambiguous. The CDR3 is 14 amino acids. Germline V gives CDR1 LGHDT, CDR2 YNNKEL (reference sequence). Trimming stripped 1 base from V and 8 bases from J, with 14 bases between.

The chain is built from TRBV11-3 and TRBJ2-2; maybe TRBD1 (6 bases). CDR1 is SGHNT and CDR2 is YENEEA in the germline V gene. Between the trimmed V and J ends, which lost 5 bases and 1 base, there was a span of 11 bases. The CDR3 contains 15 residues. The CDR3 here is CASSPSGQNTGELFF. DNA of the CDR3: TGTGCCAGCAGCCCCTCGGGACAGAACACCGGGGAGCTGTTTTTT.

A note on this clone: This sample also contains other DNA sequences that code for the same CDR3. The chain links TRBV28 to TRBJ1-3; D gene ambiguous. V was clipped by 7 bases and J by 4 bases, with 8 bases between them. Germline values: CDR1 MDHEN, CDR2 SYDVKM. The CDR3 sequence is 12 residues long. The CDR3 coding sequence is TGTGCCAGCACCTACCGGGGAAACACCATATATTTT. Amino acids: CASTYRGNTIYF.

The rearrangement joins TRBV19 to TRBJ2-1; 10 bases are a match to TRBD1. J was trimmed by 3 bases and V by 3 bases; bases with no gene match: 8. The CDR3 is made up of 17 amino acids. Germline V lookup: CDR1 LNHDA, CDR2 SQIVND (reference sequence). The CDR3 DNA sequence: TGTGCCAGTAGTATCTTTGGACAGGGGGTGATCTACAATGAGCAGTTCTTC. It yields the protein CASSIFGQGVIYNEQFF.

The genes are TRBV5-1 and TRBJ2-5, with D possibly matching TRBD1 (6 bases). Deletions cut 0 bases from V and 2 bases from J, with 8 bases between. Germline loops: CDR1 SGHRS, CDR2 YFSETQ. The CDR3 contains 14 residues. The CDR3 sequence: CASSLGRGQETQYF. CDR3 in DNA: TGCGCCAGCAGCTTGGGCAGGGGTCAAGAGACCCAGTACTTC.

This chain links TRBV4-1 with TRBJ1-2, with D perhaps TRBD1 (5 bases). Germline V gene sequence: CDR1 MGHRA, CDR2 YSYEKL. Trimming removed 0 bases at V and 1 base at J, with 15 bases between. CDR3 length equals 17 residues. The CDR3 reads CASSQEAGPNVNYGYTF. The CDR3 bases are TGCGCCAGCAGCCAAGAAGCGGGACCCAACGTTAACTATGGCTACACCTTC.

The CDR3 loop is CASSAGGNQPQHF. The CDR3 coding sequence is TGTGCCAGCAGCGCAGGGGGCAATCAGCCCCAGCATTTT. The genes are TRBV7-8 and TRBJ1-5; D is perhaps TRBD1 (6 bases). Germline lookup yields CDR1 SGHVS and CDR2 FQNEAQ. Trimming took 5 bases from V and 2 from J, leaving 7 bases between them. The CDR3 length is 13 residues.

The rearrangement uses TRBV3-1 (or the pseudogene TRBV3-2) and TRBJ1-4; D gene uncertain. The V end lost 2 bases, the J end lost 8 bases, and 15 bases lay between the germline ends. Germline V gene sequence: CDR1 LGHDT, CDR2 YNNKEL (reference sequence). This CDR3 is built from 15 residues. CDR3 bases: TGTGCCAGCAGCCAACTTCGAGGTTTTGGGGAAAAACTGTTTTTT. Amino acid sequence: CASSQLRGFGEKLFF.

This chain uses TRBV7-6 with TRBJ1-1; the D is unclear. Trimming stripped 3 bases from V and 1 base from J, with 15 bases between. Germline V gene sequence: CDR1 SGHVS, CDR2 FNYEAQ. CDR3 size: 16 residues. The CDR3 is CASSFGLGRKNTEAFF. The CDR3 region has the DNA TGTGCCAGCAGCTTTGGGTTAGGCAGGAAGAACACTGAAGCTTTCTTT.

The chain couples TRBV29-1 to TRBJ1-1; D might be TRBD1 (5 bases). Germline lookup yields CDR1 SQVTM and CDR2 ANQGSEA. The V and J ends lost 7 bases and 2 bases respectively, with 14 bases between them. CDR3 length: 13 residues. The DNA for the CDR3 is TGCAGCGCTTTCGTACAGGTTAACACTGAAGCTTTCTTT. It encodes CSAFVQVNTEAFF.

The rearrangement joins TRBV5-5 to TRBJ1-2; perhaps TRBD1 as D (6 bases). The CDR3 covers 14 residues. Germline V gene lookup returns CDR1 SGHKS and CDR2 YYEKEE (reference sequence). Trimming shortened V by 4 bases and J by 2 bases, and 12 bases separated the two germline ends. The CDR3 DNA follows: TGTGCCAGCAGCCGGGAGGGGGGAAACTATGGCTACACCTTC. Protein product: CASSREGGNYGYTF.

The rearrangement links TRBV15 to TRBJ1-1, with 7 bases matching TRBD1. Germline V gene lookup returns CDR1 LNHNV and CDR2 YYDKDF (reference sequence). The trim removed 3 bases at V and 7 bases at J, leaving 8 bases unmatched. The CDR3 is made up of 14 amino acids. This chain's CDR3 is CATSSGQALLEAFF. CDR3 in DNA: TGTGCCACCAGCAGCGGACAGGCCCTCCTTGAAGCTTTCTTT.

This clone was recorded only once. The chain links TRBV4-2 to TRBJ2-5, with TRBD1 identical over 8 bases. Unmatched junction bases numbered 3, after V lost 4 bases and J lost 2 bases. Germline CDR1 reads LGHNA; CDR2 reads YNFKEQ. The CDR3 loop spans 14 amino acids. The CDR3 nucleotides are TGTGCCAGCAGCCTGACAGGGGCACAAGAGACCCAGTACTTC. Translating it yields CASSLTGAQETQYF.

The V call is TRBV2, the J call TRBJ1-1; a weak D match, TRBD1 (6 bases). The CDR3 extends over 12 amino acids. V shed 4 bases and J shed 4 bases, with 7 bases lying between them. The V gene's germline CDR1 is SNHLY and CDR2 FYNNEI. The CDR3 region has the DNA TGTGCCAGCAGTGGCAGGGGCACTGAAGCTTTCTTT. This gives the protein CASSGRGTEAFF.

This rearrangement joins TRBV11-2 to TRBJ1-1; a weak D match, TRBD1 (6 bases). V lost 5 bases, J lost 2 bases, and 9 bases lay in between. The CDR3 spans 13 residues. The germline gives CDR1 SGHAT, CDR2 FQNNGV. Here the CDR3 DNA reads TGTGCCAGCAGCCTGACAGGTAACACTGAAGCTTTCTTT. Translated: CASSLTGNTEAFF. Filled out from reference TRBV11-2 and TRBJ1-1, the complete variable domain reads EAGVAQSPRYKIIEKRQSVAFWCNPISGHATLYWYQQILGQGPKLLIQFQNNGVVDDSQLPKDRFSAERLKGVDSTLKIQPAKLEDSAVYLCASSLTGNTEAFFGQGTRLTVV.

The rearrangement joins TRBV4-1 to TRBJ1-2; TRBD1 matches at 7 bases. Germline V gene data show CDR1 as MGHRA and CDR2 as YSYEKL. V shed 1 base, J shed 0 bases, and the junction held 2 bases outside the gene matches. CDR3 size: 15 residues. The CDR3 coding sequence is TGCGCCAGCAGCCAAGGGGGACAGTCTAACTATGGCTACACCTTC. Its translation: CASSQGGQSNYGYTF.